This T cell receptor beta chain was captured in a study of blood T cell repertoires in COVID-19. TCRdb's copy holds only in-frame clones and misses some; the assay was immunoSEQ multiplex PCR. The sample carries roughly 90,000 clones, roughly 78% recorded once. The TCR originated in a woman aged 70-85 years with acute or convalescent COVID-19. Material for sequencing was peripheral blood.

The CDR3 nucleotides are TGTGCCAGCAGTTACTCGATAGGGACAGTCGACACTGAAGCTTTCTTT. The encoded protein is CASSYSIGTVDTEAFF. The genes are TRBV6-5 and TRBJ1-1, with 7 bases lining up with TRBD1. Germline V CDR1 and CDR2: MNHEY, SVGAGI. Unmatched junction bases numbered 7, after V lost 0 bases and J lost 3 bases. The CDR3 covers 16 residues.